A single sample gave rise to the 30 T cell receptor beta chains below, sequenced in a study of cytomegalovirus exposure and HLA in healthy donors. Primers for the PCR totalled 60 Vbeta and 13 Jbeta. TCRdb keeps only in-frame clones here, not all; method: immunoSEQ multiplex PCR. With roughly 70,000 clones in the sample, the ten largest clones hold around 7%. What was sequenced was PBMCs. These receptors were taken from a female donor in good health and CMV-seropositive.

This sequence joins TRBV13 and TRBJ1-1, with 8 bases fitting TRBD1. Germline trimming cut 0 bases from V and 5 bases from J; bases unmatched to any gene: 8. The CDR3 totals 16 residues. The germline V gene has CDR1 PRHDT and CDR2 FYEKMQ (reference sequence). CDR3 loop: CASSLGPGQGWTEAFF. The CDR3 DNA reads TGTGCCAGCAGCTTAGGCCCCGGACAGGGATGGACTGAAGCTTTCTTT.

The gene calls are TRBV9 and TRBJ2-7, with a tentative D call TRBD1 (6 bases). CDR1 and CDR2 (germline): SGDLS, YYNGEE. The V end lost 3 bases, the J end lost 0 bases, and 10 bases lay between the germline ends. The CDR3 is 14 amino acids. CDR3 loop: CASSEGGSSYEQYF. CDR3 in DNA: TGTGCCAGCAGCGAAGGGGGATCCTCCTACGAGCAGTACTTC.

The chain recombines TRBV4-2 with TRBJ2-4; D perhaps matches TRBD1 (5 bases). The CDR3 totals 16 residues. Deletions cut 0 bases from V and 0 bases from J, with 9 bases between. CDR1 is LGHNA and CDR2 is YNFKEQ in the germline V gene. CDR3 sequence (DNA): TGTGCCAGCAGCCAAGATCCAGGGCTAGCCAAAAACATTCAGTACTTC. Translation gives CASSQDPGLAKNIQYF.

The chain employs TRBV4-1 and TRBJ1-5, with 10 bases lining up with TRBD1. The CDR3 is 15 residues long. The trim removed 4 bases at V and 5 bases at J, leaving 5 bases unmatched. Per germline, CDR1 MGHRA and CDR2 YSYEKL. For the CDR3, the DNA is TGCGCCAGCAGCCGGGAAGGACAGGGGGATCAGCCCCAGCATTTT. This codes for CASSREGQGDQPQHF.

The chain joins TRBV5-1 to TRBJ2-3; 7 bases are a match to TRBD2. Looked up from germline, CDR1 is SGHRS and CDR2 is YFSETQ. CDR3 size: 15 residues. The J segment lost 0 bases and the V segment lost 4 bases, leaving 5 bases of the junction unmatched. As DNA, the CDR3 is TGCGCCAGCAGCCTTCGGACTAGGAGCACAGATACGCAGTATTTT. Translated, it gives CASSLRTRSTDTQYF.

This chain connects TRBV5-1 to TRBJ2-2, with TRBD2 identical over 12 bases. The CDR3 covers 16 residues. J lost 5 bases, V lost 4 bases, and 6 bases had no gene match. Germline V gene lookup returns CDR1 SGHRS and CDR2 YFSETQ. The CDR3 loop reads CASSISGLAGTGELFF. CDR3 DNA sequence: TGCGCCAGCAGCATCTCCGGACTAGCGGGAACCGGGGAGCTGTTTTTT. The whole variable domain, filled in from reference TRBV5-1 and TRBJ2-2, reads KAGVTQTPRYLIKTRGQQVTLSCSPISGHRSVSWYQQTPGQGLQFLFEYFSETQRNKGNFPGRFSGRQFSNSRSEMNVSTLELGDSALYLCASSISGLAGTGELFFGEGSRLTVL.

The chain uses TRBV13 and TRBJ1-1; weak D call: TRBD1 (5 bases). Germline values: CDR1 PRHDT, CDR2 FYEKMQ (reference sequence). The CDR3 sequence is 13 residues long. V dropped 4 bases and J dropped 1 base, with 7 bases sitting between them. DNA for the CDR3: TGTGCCAGCAGCTACGGACAGAACACTGAAGCTTTCTTT. Its protein is CASSYGQNTEAFF.

The CDR3 DNA is TGTGCCAGCAGTTACTCCGGGGGAATGAACACTGAAGCTTTCTTT. It encodes CASSYSGGMNTEAFF. The V gene is TRBV6-6, the J gene TRBJ1-1; possible D gene TRBD1, 5 bases. The CDR3 sequence is 15 residues long. Trimming stripped 0 bases from V and 0 bases from J, with 8 bases between. CDR1 is MNHNY, CDR2 SVGAGI, per germline (reference sequence).

The gene calls are TRBV5-1 and TRBJ2-7, with 16 positions matching TRBD2. CDR1 and CDR2 (germline): SGHRS, YFSETQ. The CDR3 runs to 16 residues. V lost 3 bases and J lost 7; bases outside the gene matches: 7. CDR3 coding DNA: TGCGCCAGCAGCTCGGGACTAGCGGGAGGGCCTGGAGAGCAGTACTTC. Its protein product is CASSSGLAGGPGEQYF.

The V gene is TRBV19, the J gene TRBJ1-5; TRBD1 might be the D (5 bases). Germline CDR1 and CDR2: LNHDA and SQIVND (reference sequence). V shed 7 bases and J shed 3 bases, with 16 bases lying between them. The CDR3 is 15 amino acids. The CDR3: CASNIRRDANQPQHF. The CDR3 bases are TGTGCCAGTAACATCCGGAGGGACGCCAATCAGCCCCAGCATTTT. The full variable domain, with the rest looked up from reference TRBV19 and TRBJ1-5, is DGGITQSPKYLFRKEGQNVTLSCEQNLNHDAMYWYRQDPGQGLRLIYYSQIVNDFQKGDIAEGYSVSREKKESFPLTVTSAQKNPTAFYLCASNIRRDANQPQHFGDGTRLSIL.

The V call is TRBV30, the J call TRBJ2-7, with TRBD1 matching over 7 bases. J was trimmed by 5 bases and V by 0 bases; bases with no gene match: 4. Germline CDR1 and CDR2: GTSNPN and SVGIG (reference sequence). The CDR3 has 13 residues. The CDR3, as DNA: TGTGCCTGGAGTGTCAACAGGGGCCACGAGCAGTACTTC. Translating gives CAWSVNRGHEQYF.

The chain carries TRBV7-6 and TRBJ1-1; possibly TRBD1 for D (6 bases). Per germline, CDR1 SGHVS and CDR2 FNYEAQ. V was pared by 2 bases and J by 5 bases, with 12 bases between. The CDR3 spans 14 residues. CDR3 nucleotide sequence: TGTGCCAGCAGCTTAATGGGGGCCGAAACTGAAGCTTTCTTT. Translation: CASSLMGAETEAFF. Based on the CDR3 plus reference TRBV7-6 and TRBJ1-1, the full variable domain is GAGVSQSPRYKVTKRGQDVALRCDPISGHVSLYWYRQALGQGPEFLTYFNYEAQQDKSGLPNDRFSAERPEGSISTLTIQRTEQRDSAMYRCASSLMGAETEAFFGQGTRLTVV.

V gene TRBV6-5 combines with J gene TRBJ2-2, with 8 positions matching TRBD2. The V segment lost 2 bases and the J segment 6 bases; nucleotides outside the gene matches: 5. This CDR3 comprises 15 residues. Looked up from germline, CDR1 is MNHEY and CDR2 is SVGAGI. Written as DNA, the CDR3 is TGTGCCAGCAGTTACGCAAGCGGGAGACCCGGGGAGCTGTTTTTT. Protein product: CASSYASGRPGELFF.

The chain is built from TRBV5-4 and TRBJ2-5; D not certain. The CDR3 length is 14 residues. Germline V gene sequence: CDR1 SGHNT, CDR2 YYREEE (reference sequence). V lost 0 bases to trimming and J lost 4 bases, with 10 bases between them. This chain's CDR3 is CASSLAYSSETQYF. The CDR3 DNA follows: TGTGCCAGCAGCTTGGCCTACAGTTCAGAGACCCAGTACTTC.

The J gene is TRBJ1-5, the V gene TRBV7-2, with D perhaps matching TRBD1 (5 bases). In germline, CDR1 is SGHTA, CDR2 FQGNSA. This CDR3 spans 15 amino acids. V was clipped by 4 bases and J by 0 bases, with 10 bases between them. The CDR3 here is CASSSTGASNQPQHF. CDR3 in DNA: TGTGCCAGCAGCTCTACAGGTGCTAGCAATCAGCCCCAGCATTTT.

This chain uses TRBV5-6 with TRBJ1-1; a weak D match, TRBD1 (5 bases). V was trimmed by 0 bases and J by 6 bases, leaving 18 bases between them. CDR3 length: 16 residues. Germline lookup yields CDR1 SGHDT and CDR2 YYEEEE. CDR3 DNA sequence: TGTGCCAGCAGCTTGGCCAGGGAAAGGACCTGGTCTGAAGCTTTCTTT. Its protein product is CASSLARERTWSEAFF. Using reference TRBV5-6 and TRBJ1-1 for the parts outside the CDR3, the full variable domain is DAGVTQSPTHLIKTRGQQVTLRCSPKSGHDTVSWYQQALGQGPQFIFQYYEEEERQRGNFPDRFSGHQFPNYSSELNVNALLLGDSALYLCASSLARERTWSEAFFGQGTRLTVV.

CDR3 sequence: CASSRGTADSNQPQHF. In nucleotides, the CDR3 is TGTGCCAGCAGTCGCGGGACAGCTGATAGCAATCAGCCCCAGCATTTT. The chain recombines TRBV6-6 with TRBJ1-5; 7 bases are a match to TRBD1. CDR1 and CDR2 (germline): MNHNY, SVGAGI (reference sequence). Losses at the gene ends were 5 bases for V and 0 bases for J; bases not matched to a gene: 7. The CDR3 loop spans 16 amino acids.

The rearrangement uses TRBV7-9 and TRBJ1-1, with a tentative D call TRBD1 (6 bases). Germline lookup yields CDR1 SEHNR and CDR2 FQNEAQ (reference sequence). The CDR3 length is 16 residues. The V gene lost 5 bases and the J gene lost 3 bases, with 19 bases spanning the gap. As DNA, the CDR3 is TGTGCCAGCAGCCCCCAGCGGGGGCCCGGGTACACTGAAGCTTTCTTT. Translation gives CASSPQRGPGYTEAFF.

The chain links TRBV18 to TRBJ1-2; 10 bases agree with TRBD1. V shed 2 bases and J 6 bases; nucleotides not matched to a gene: 3. CDR3 length: 14 residues. Looked up from germline, CDR1 is KGHSH and CDR2 is LQKENI. The CDR3 sequence: CASSPTGQGNGYTF. DNA of the CDR3: TGTGCCAGCTCACCAACGGGACAGGGGAATGGCTACACCTTC.

This chain uses TRBV6-4 with TRBJ2-2; unclear D gene. CDR1 is MRHNA, CDR2 SNTAGT, per germline. The V end was cut by 0 bases, the J end by 4 bases, with 6 bases between. This CDR3 spans 14 amino acids. This CDR3 reads CASSDSQSTGELFF. The CDR3 DNA is TGTGCCAGCAGTGACTCACAAAGCACCGGGGAGCTGTTTTTT.

This chain uses TRBV2 with TRBJ2-2; D remains ambiguous. Germline CDR1 and CDR2: SNHLY and FYNNEI. The CDR3 covers 12 residues. The germline V and J ends were trimmed by 8 bases and 2 bases, with 6 bases remaining between them. Here the CDR3 reads CASQSNTGELFF. The CDR3 DNA follows: TGTGCCAGCCAATCAAACACCGGGGAGCTGTTTTTT.

This chain joins TRBV6-5 and TRBJ1-3, with no clear D. This CDR3 comprises 15 residues. From germline, CDR1 is MNHEY and CDR2 SVGAGI. V was clipped by 0 bases and J by 4 bases, with 10 bases between them. The CDR3, as DNA: TGTGCCAGCAGTTACTCTCCGGAGTTGGGAAACACCATATATTTT. Encoded protein: CASSYSPELGNTIYF.

V usage is TRBV10-3 and J usage is TRBJ2-5, with D perhaps matching TRBD2 (6 bases). The ends were cut back, 1 base at V and 5 bases at J, with 8 bases in the middle. The length of the CDR3 is 13 residues. Germline V lookup: CDR1 ENHRY, CDR2 SYGVKD. Written as DNA, the CDR3 is TGTGCCATCAGTGAGTTCGGGAGTGAGACCCAGTACTTC. As protein: CAISEFGSETQYF.

The chain carries TRBV30 and TRBJ1-3; D is ambiguous. V was pared by 7 bases and J by 3 bases, with 7 bases between. The CDR3 consists of 11 residues. Looked up from germline, CDR1 is GTSNPN and CDR2 is SVGIG (reference sequence). CDR3 coding DNA: TGTGCCTTCAACGGTGGAAACACCATATATTTT. Its protein product is CAFNGGNTIYF.

V gene TRBV7-2 combines with J gene TRBJ1-4; 9 positions agree with TRBD1. With V trimmed by 4 bases and J by 8 bases, 5 bases remained unmatched. Per the germline V gene, CDR1 is SGHTA and CDR2 is FQGNSA. This CDR3 has 14 amino acids. For the CDR3, the DNA is TGTGCCAGCAGCTACCGGGACAGGGCAGAAAAACTGTTTTTT. Translation: CASSYRDRAEKLFF.

J is TRBJ1-6 and V is TRBV9; TRBD1 might be the D (6 bases). V dropped 4 bases and J dropped 9 bases, with 11 bases sitting between them. Germline V gene data show CDR1 as SGDLS and CDR2 as YYNGEE. The CDR3 contains 13 residues. The CDR3 region is CASSRGGLSPLHF. The CDR3, as DNA: TGTGCCAGCAGCCGCGGGGGCCTTTCACCCCTCCACTTT.

The chain employs TRBV2 and TRBJ2-1; 13 nucleotides line up with TRBD2. Germline assignment: CDR1 SNHLY and CDR2 FYNNEI. V dropped 7 bases and J dropped 4; count of bases not matched to a gene: 4. The CDR3 loop spans 15 amino acids. CDR3: CASKGTSGVYNEQFF. CDR3 DNA sequence: TGTGCCAGCAAGGGGACTAGCGGGGTGTACAATGAGCAGTTCTTC.

The V and J genes are TRBV15 and TRBJ2-1; 7 positions agree with TRBD2. The V gene end was trimmed by 1 base and the J gene end by 2 bases; junction bases not matched to a gene: 5. The germline CDR1 and CDR2 sequences are LNHNV and YYDKDF (reference sequence). This CDR3 is built from 16 residues. Here the CDR3 reads CATSRAGRDPYNEQFF. CDR3 nucleotide sequence: TGTGCCACCAGCAGAGCAGGGAGGGACCCCTACAATGAGCAGTTCTTC.

The chain links TRBV29-1 to TRBJ2-5; possibly TRBD1 for D (7 bases). Germline assignment: CDR1 SQVTM and CDR2 ANQGSEA. The CDR3 has 14 amino acids. Trimming left V 5 bases short and J 2 bases short, with 15 bases between. In DNA form, the CDR3 reads TGCAGCGTTCGCGGGGTGACAGGGCAAGAGACCCAGTACTTC. As protein: CSVRGVTGQETQYF. Filled out from reference TRBV29-1 and TRBJ2-5, the complete variable domain reads SAVISQKPSRDICQRGTSLTIQCQVDSQVTMMFWYRQQPGQSLTLIATANQGSEATYESGFVIDKFPISRPNLTFSTLTVSNMSPEDSSIYLCSVRGVTGQETQYFGPGTRLLVL.

The chain carries TRBV5-5 and TRBJ1-6; no reliable D call. The ends were cut back, 4 bases at V and 4 bases at J, with 18 bases in the middle. CDR1 and CDR2 from the germline V gene are SGHKS and YYEKEE (reference sequence). The CDR3 spans 17 residues. Written as DNA, the CDR3 is TGTGCCAGCAGCATCCGGTCGGGTGCGGGGTATAATTCACCCCTCCACTTT. Translating it yields CASSIRSGAGYNSPLHF.